These 27 T cell receptor beta chains originate from one sample sequenced in a study of OX40 agonist ivuxolimab in advanced cancers. TCRdb's copy holds only in-frame clones and misses some; the assay was immunoSEQ multiplex PCR. The table has roughly 79,000 clones, under 95% seen once. Here the sequenced sample was CD4+ or CD8+ T cells sorted from blood, taken in a trial of the OX40 agonist ivuxolimab. These receptors all come from an adult with an advanced solid tumor such as melanoma, head and neck, liver or kidney cancer.

V and J are TRBV5-1 and TRBJ1-4, with D perhaps TRBD1 (6 bases). The CDR3 loop spans 14 amino acids. V lost 2 bases and J 7 bases, leaving 12 bases between the germline ends. Germline V lookup: CDR1 SGHRS, CDR2 YFSETQ. The CDR3 DNA follows: TGCGCCAGCAGCTTACAGGGTAGCGGTGAAAAACTGTTTTTT. It specifies CASSLQGSGEKLFF. The full variable domain, its missing parts supplied by reference TRBV5-1 and TRBJ1-4, is KAGVTQTPRYLIKTRGQQVTLSCSPISGHRSVSWYQQTPGQGLQFLFEYFSETQRNKGNFPGRFSGRQFSNSRSEMNVSTLELGDSALYLCASSLQGSGEKLFFGSGTQLSVL.

J is TRBJ2-5 and V is TRBV10-1; D possibly corresponds to TRBD1 (6 bases). The CDR3 has 15 amino acids. Germline V CDR1 and CDR2: WNHNN, SYGVQD (reference sequence). With 2 bases removed from V and 5 bases from J, the gap between germline ends came to 15 bases. The CDR3 region is CASSEAGTPPETQYF. The CDR3 coding sequence is TGCGCCAGCAGTGAGGCCGGGACACCCCCGGAGACCCAGTACTTC.

The chain carries TRBV6-6 and TRBJ2-7; possibly TRBD2 for D (6 bases). This CDR3 contains 13 residues. The germline V and J ends were trimmed by 5 bases and 4 bases, with 12 bases remaining between them. Germline V gene data show CDR1 as MNHNY and CDR2 as SVGAGI (reference sequence). The CDR3 loop is CASSRGLGYEQYF. The CDR3 bases are TGTGCCAGCAGTCGGGGGTTGGGTTACGAGCAGTACTTC.

The chain joins TRBV30 to TRBJ1-1, with D perhaps TRBD1 (5 bases). The CDR3 totals 12 residues. Between the trimmed V and J ends, which lost 3 bases and 0 bases, there was a span of 5 bases. Germline-derived CDR1 and CDR2 are GTSNPN and SVGIG (reference sequence). CDR3 DNA: TGTGCCTGGAGCAGGGTGAACACTGAAGCTTTCTTT. Translation gives CAWSRVNTEAFF.

The rearrangement joins TRBV2 to TRBJ1-1; D unclear. The V gene lost 4 bases and the J gene lost 8 bases, with 8 bases spanning the gap. The CDR3 consists of 11 residues. Germline CDR1 is SNHLY and CDR2 is FYNNEI. The CDR3 coding sequence is TGTGCCAGCAGTGGTCTGCGGGAAGCTTTCTTT. Amino acid sequence: CASSGLREAFF.

CDR3 residues: CASSKPGQGYNEQFF. The CDR3 DNA follows: TGCGCCAGCAGCAAACCGGGACAGGGTTACAATGAGCAGTTCTTC. The chain employs TRBV5-1 and TRBJ2-1; the match to TRBD1 covers 9 bases. J gave up 4 bases and V 4 bases, and 6 bases lay outside the gene matches. This CDR3 spans 15 amino acids. Germline values: CDR1 SGHRS, CDR2 YFSETQ.

The chain has TRBV30 and TRBJ1-2; 8 nucleotides match TRBD1. The CDR3 is 12 amino acids. V gave up 3 bases and J gave up 7 bases; unmatched junction bases: 4. Germline V CDR1 and CDR2: GTSNPN, SVGIG (reference sequence). CDR3 in amino acids: CAWSYTGGGYTF. The CDR3 DNA reads TGTGCCTGGAGCTACACAGGGGGTGGCTACACCTTC.

The chain is built from TRBV10-3 and TRBJ1-5; D uncertain. In germline, CDR1 is ENHRY, CDR2 SYGVKD. V was trimmed by 0 bases and J by 5 bases, leaving 5 bases between them. The CDR3 is 13 residues long. In DNA form, the CDR3 reads TGTGCCATCAGTGAGTCTAGGGATCAGCCCCAGCATTTT. Its translation is CAISESRDQPQHF.

The chain is built from TRBV29-1 and TRBJ2-3, with no clear D. There are 13 residues in the CDR3. The V gene's germline CDR1 is SQVTM and CDR2 ANQGSEA. V was trimmed by 5 bases and J by 0 bases, leaving 9 bases between them. CDR3 coding DNA: TGCAGCGTTTTACGACTTAGCACAGATACGCAGTATTTT. Encoded protein: CSVLRLSTDTQYF.

The CDR3: CASSSGSSSGGETQYF. The CDR3 nucleotides are TGCGCCAGCAGCTCAGGTTCGTCTAGCGGGGGAGAGACCCAGTACTTC. The chain recombines TRBV5-1 with TRBJ2-5; 10 nucleotides match TRBD2. The CDR3 loop spans 16 amino acids. The trim removed 3 bases at V and 4 bases at J, leaving 9 bases unmatched. Germline values: CDR1 SGHRS, CDR2 YFSETQ.

V and J are TRBV27 and TRBJ2-3, with D possibly being TRBD1 (5 bases). Germline loops: CDR1 MNHEY, CDR2 SMNVEV (reference sequence). This CDR3 region has 17 residues. Trimming removed 9 bases from V and 0 bases from J, with 22 bases in between. CDR3 sequence: CASPRQTYVASTDTQYF. The CDR3, as DNA: TGTGCCAGTCCTCGACAGACCTATGTGGCAAGCACAGATACGCAGTATTTT.

This chain uses TRBV5-4 with TRBJ2-1; 10 bases agree with TRBD2. In germline, CDR1 is SGHNT, CDR2 YYREEE (reference sequence). Trimming cost V 0 bases and J 4 bases; bases outside gene matches: 1. The CDR3 is 15 residues long. CDR3 sequence (DNA): TGTGCCAGCAGCTTGGGAGCGGGAGGGTACAATGAGCAGTTCTTC. It codes for CASSLGAGGYNEQFF.

The chain links TRBV9 to TRBJ2-1; tentative D call: TRBD2 (6 bases). V lost 2 bases, J lost 7 bases, and 19 bases lay in between. Per germline, CDR1 SGDLS and CDR2 YYNGEE. The CDR3 spans 16 residues. CDR3 nucleotides: TGTGCCAGCAGCGTTAGTACTAGCTACTTGGGGAATGAGCAGTTCTTC. Translated: CASSVSTSYLGNEQFF.

This rearrangement joins TRBV11-3 to TRBJ1-2; D uncertain. Germline V gene data show CDR1 as SGHNT and CDR2 as YENEEA. CDR3 length: 13 amino acids. V lost 5 bases and J lost 3, with 10 bases in between. CDR3 sequence (DNA): TGTGCCAGCAGCCCGAGGGTTGACTATGGCTACACCTTC. Encoded protein: CASSPRVDYGYTF.

V is TRBV18 and J is TRBJ2-3, with 7 positions matching TRBD2. The CDR3 is 16 amino acids. CDR1 and CDR2 (germline): KGHSH, LQKENI. V shed 3 bases, J shed 0 bases, and the junction held 6 bases outside the gene matches. CDR3 sequence (DNA): TGTGCCAGCTCACCCACGGGGGGATATAGCACAGATACGCAGTATTTT. It is translated as CASSPTGGYSTDTQYF.

V and J are TRBV28 and TRBJ2-7, with D maybe TRBD2 (6 bases). The CDR3 runs to 16 residues. Trimming cost V 0 bases and J 1 base, with 13 bases left between them. Looked up from germline, CDR1 is MDHEN and CDR2 is SYDVKM. Here the CDR3 reads CASSLWRGSGSYEQYF. The CDR3, as DNA: TGTGCCAGCAGTTTATGGAGGGGCAGCGGGTCCTACGAGCAGTACTTC.

There are a few counts of this clone. The rearrangement uses TRBV2 and TRBJ2-7, with TRBD2 matching over 7 bases. The ends lost 3 bases at V and 2 bases at J; junction bases unmatched: 7. In germline, CDR1 is SNHLY, CDR2 FYNNEI. The length of the CDR3 is 15 residues. This CDR3 is CASSEKLALTYEQYF. CDR3 bases: TGTGCCAGCAGTGAGAAACTAGCGCTTACCTACGAGCAGTACTTC.

The V call is TRBV11-3, the J call TRBJ2-3, with 9 bases aligning to TRBD1. Per the germline V gene, CDR1 is SGHNT and CDR2 is YENEEA. This CDR3 is 15 amino acids long. V lost 5 bases, J lost 5 bases, and 8 bases stayed unmatched. CDR3 nucleotides: TGTGCCAGCAGCCAAGGGGACAGGGTGCGAGATACGCAGTATTTT. It yields the protein CASSQGDRVRDTQYF.

This chain links TRBV5-5 with TRBJ2-7, with D perhaps matching TRBD1 (6 bases). V lost 4 bases, J lost 4 bases, and 9 bases lay in between. The germline V gene has CDR1 SGHKS and CDR2 YYEKEE (reference sequence). The CDR3 length is 12 residues. The CDR3 region has the DNA TGTGCCAGCAGCCTCAGGGGTTACGAGCAGTACTTC. Protein: CASSLRGYEQYF.

The V and J genes are TRBV5-1 and TRBJ1-1, with D unresolved. This CDR3 has 14 amino acids. Looked up from germline, CDR1 is SGHRS and CDR2 is YFSETQ. V was clipped by 0 bases and J by 1 base, with 7 bases between them. The CDR3 spells CASSLEYRNTEAFF. CDR3 DNA: TGCGCCAGCAGCTTGGAGTACAGGAACACTGAAGCTTTCTTT.

This chain links TRBV4-3 with TRBJ2-7; a weak D match, TRBD2 (5 bases). Germline V gene lookup returns CDR1 LGHNA and CDR2 YSLEER. The V gene lost 1 base and the J gene lost 4 bases, with 11 bases spanning the gap. This CDR3 is built from 14 residues. Here the CDR3 DNA reads TGCGCCAGCAGCCAAGCCCCGGGATCGTACGAGCAGTACTTC. Its protein product is CASSQAPGSYEQYF.

The CDR3 DNA sequence: TGTGCCAGCTCACCACCCAACGGGGGAGATTATGGCTACACCTTC. The encoded protein is CASSPPNGGDYGYTF. The chain couples TRBV18 to TRBJ1-2; tentative D call: TRBD1 (5 bases). The CDR3 has 15 amino acids. V lost 0 bases, J lost 5 bases, and 13 bases lay in between. Germline CDR1 reads KGHSH; CDR2 reads LQKENI.

The chain joins TRBV7-2 to TRBJ2-5; D uncertain. TRBJ2-7 explains the end of the DNA better; the J call may be wrong. The CDR3 contains 11 residues. Germline loops: CDR1 SGHTA, CDR2 FQGNSA. The CDR3 region is CASSLVYEQYF. The CDR3 coding sequence is TGTGCCAGCAGCTTAGTTTACGAGCAGTACTTC.

The V gene is TRBV6-1, the J gene TRBJ1-5, with 7 bases that match TRBD1. This CDR3 has 15 amino acids. V dropped 6 bases and J dropped 3; count of bases not matched to a gene: 8. Germline V gene data show CDR1 as MNHNS and CDR2 as SASEGT. The chain's CDR3 is CASSRLGGINQPQHF. The CDR3 coding sequence is TGTGCCAGCAGCCGACTAGGGGGCATCAATCAGCCCCAGCATTTT.

V is TRBV19 and J is TRBJ1-5; TRBD1 matches at 10 bases. Germline trimming cut 6 bases from V and 11 bases from J; bases unmatched to any gene: 7. Per germline, CDR1 LNHDA and CDR2 SQIVND (reference sequence). The CDR3 sequence is 13 residues long. The CDR3 here is CASSPGQGRAQHF. CDR3 in DNA: TGTGCCAGTAGCCCGGGACAGGGGAGGGCCCAGCATTTT.

The chain has TRBV4-2 and TRBJ2-7, with no clear D. CDR3 length equals 16 residues. Germline V gene lookup returns CDR1 LGHNA and CDR2 YNFKEQ. V lost 2 bases and J 2 bases, leaving 16 bases between the germline ends. CDR3 protein: CASSQMPTGPPYEQYF. DNA of the CDR3: TGTGCCAGCAGCCAAATGCCGACTGGCCCGCCCTACGAGCAGTACTTC.

This chain connects TRBV15 to TRBJ2-5, with 9 bases lining up with TRBD2. Germline assignment: CDR1 LNHNV and CDR2 YYDKDF (reference sequence). Germline trimming cut 1 base from V and 7 bases from J; bases unmatched to any gene: 7. CDR3 length: 15 residues. CDR3 sequence: CATSRAGLAIGTQYF. Here the CDR3 DNA reads TGTGCCACCAGCAGAGCAGGACTAGCGATAGGGACCCAGTACTTC.